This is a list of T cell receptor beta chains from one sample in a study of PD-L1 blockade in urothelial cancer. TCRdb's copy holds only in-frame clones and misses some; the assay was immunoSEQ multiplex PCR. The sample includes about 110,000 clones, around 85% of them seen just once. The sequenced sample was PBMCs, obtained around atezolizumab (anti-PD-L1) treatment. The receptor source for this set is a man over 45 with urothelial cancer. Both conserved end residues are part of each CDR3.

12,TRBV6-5,CASSTVNTEAFF
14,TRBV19,CASSPRADNSPLHF
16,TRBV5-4,CASSLSGTGSINGYTF
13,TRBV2,CASSPWPGDEQYF
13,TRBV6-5,CASSYRPSVPQYF
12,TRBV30,CAWRSGGQPQHF
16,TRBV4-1,CASSQEGPPSTDTQYF
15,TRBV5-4,CASSLGRDPTDTQYF
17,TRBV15,CATSPSLSGRGIGELFF
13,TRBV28,CASSELSFHEQFF
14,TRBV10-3,CAISEPSREYEQYF
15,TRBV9,CASSFASRGVYGYTF
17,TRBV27,CASSPGTSGRKQETQYF
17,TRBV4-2,CASSQEGGAGSTDTQYF
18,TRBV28,CASTTTGGLLRGYNEQFF
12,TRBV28,CASSQTVNEQFF
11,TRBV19,CASTERDEQYF
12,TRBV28,CASIGGHSPLHF
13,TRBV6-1,CASSEIGGTEAFF
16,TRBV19,CASSDDRSSYNSPLHF
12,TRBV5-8,CATIRDKNIQYF
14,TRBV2,CASGRLAGDDEQFF
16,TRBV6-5,CASSYSNPGRNTEAFF
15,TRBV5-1,CASTRTSGDQETQYF
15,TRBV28,CASSLGTGSTDTQYF
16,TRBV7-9,CASSLAPSGRNGELFF
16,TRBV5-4,CASTSGGGKAYNEQFF
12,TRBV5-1,CASSSSGGKLFF
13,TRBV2,CASRGGRIYGYTF
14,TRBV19,CASTRGRGNAEAFF
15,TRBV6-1,CASSEGGRGYNEQFF
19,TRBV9,CASSLRPGLAGHRRDTQYF
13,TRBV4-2,CASSQAASDEQFF
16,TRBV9,CASSVTGQSSGNTIYF
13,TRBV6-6,CASRAGGGDTQYF
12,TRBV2,CASSGVRSEQYF
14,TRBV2,CASSVGPQGYGYTF
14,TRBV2,CASKEGGIPYEQYF
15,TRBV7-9,CASSLAGGGRYEQYF
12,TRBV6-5,CASRTTSGGEFF
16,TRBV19,CASSVLQGGAFNEQFF
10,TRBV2,CASGLQGRNF
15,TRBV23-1,CASSPPGHRTDTQYF
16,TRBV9,CASSVGLAGPTGELFF
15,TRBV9,CASSKGRAMNTEAFF
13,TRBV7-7,CASSLGGQETQYF
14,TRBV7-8,CASSRVWNTGELFF
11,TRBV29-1,CSVLLTGELFF
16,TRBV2,CASSDVQGAGNTEAFF
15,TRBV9,CASSVGGDHNSPLHF
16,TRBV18,CASSPQGGRNTGELFF
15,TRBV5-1,CASSLGEADLYEQYF
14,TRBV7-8,CASSLGVDVRGYTF